The 5 T cell receptor beta chains below all came from one sample that was sequenced in a study of T-cell memory formation after mild COVID-19. TCRdb itself ran the 5' RACE reads through MiXCR, one entry per CDR3 protein. The sample yields about 82,000 distinct CDR3 sequences, 9.5% to 15% seen once. Sequencing was done on a sample of PBMCs or a T cell subset sorted from them (not recorded which). Receptor source: a man aged 18 to 35 who had mild COVID-19 (a few samples of this study predate the infection). Cell type and time point are not known.

The gene calls are TRBV7-2 and TRBJ1-2, with no clear D. The V and J ends lost 1 base and 13 bases respectively, with 4 bases between them. The CDR3 loop spans 9 amino acids. The germline gives CDR1 SGHTA, CDR2 FQGNSA. In DNA form, the CDR3 reads TGTGCCAGCAGCTTAGTCTTCACCTTC. Translated: CASSLVFTF.

The chain is built from TRBV4-2 and TRBJ2-1; TRBD1 might be the D (5 bases). Germline-derived CDR1 and CDR2 are LGHNA and YNFKEQ. This CDR3 is built from 14 residues. Trimming pared 7 bases from V and 6 bases from J, leaving 16 bases between. Written as DNA, the CDR3 is TGTGCCAGCACCCGCCAGGGTCAGACCAATGAGCAGTTCTTC. Its protein product is CASTRQGQTNEQFF.

V gene TRBV7-9 combines with J gene TRBJ2-1, with 10 positions matching TRBD2. The V and J ends lost 5 bases and 8 bases, in that order; junction bases with no gene match: 9. This CDR3 spans 15 amino acids. Germline V CDR1 and CDR2: SEHNR, FQNEAQ (reference sequence). CDR3 in amino acids: CASSQATSGRYEQFF. The CDR3 DNA follows: TGTGCCAGCAGCCAGGCGACTAGCGGGCGATATGAGCAGTTCTTC.

The CDR3 spells CASSFSVQETQYF. In DNA, the CDR3 is TGTGCCAGCAGTTTCTCAGTCCAAGAGACCCAGTACTTC. V and J are TRBV28 and TRBJ2-5; D is ambiguous. This CDR3 is 13 amino acids long. V dropped 3 bases and J dropped 1 base, with 6 bases sitting between them. Looked up from germline, CDR1 is MDHEN and CDR2 is SYDVKM.

This clonotype was seen repeatedly, ten times or more. V usage is TRBV29-1 and J usage is TRBJ2-1; D unresolved. This CDR3 region has 11 residues. Germline V gene sequence: CDR1 SQVTM, CDR2 ANQGSEA. V was clipped by 3 bases and J by 4 bases, with 4 bases between them. CDR3 protein: CSVEDYNEQFF. The CDR3 nucleotides read TGCAGCGTTGAGGATTACAATGAGCAGTTCTTC.